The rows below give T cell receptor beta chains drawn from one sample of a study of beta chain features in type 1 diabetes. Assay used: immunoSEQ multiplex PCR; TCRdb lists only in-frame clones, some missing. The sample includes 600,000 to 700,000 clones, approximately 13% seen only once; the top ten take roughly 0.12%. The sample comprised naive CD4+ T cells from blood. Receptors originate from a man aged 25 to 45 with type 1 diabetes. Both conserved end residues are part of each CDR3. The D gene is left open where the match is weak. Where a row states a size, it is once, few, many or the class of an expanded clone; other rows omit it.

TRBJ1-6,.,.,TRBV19,TGTGCCAGTAGTATAGGCCAGAACCGTAATTCACCCCTCCACTTT,CASSIGQNRNSPLHF
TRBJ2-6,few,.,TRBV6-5,TGTGCCAGCAGTCCCCCCGGCTCTGGGGCCAACGTCCTGACTTTC,CASSPPGSGANVLTF
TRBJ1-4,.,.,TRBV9,TGTGCCAGCAGCGCAGCGATGAGGGAAAAACTGTTTTTT,CASSAAMREKLFF
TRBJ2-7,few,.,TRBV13,TGTGCCAGCAGCCGTACAGGCTCCTACGAGCAGTACTTC,CASSRTGSYEQYF
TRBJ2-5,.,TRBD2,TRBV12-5,TGTGCTAGTGGTCCAGGACTAGCGGGGACGTCCCAGTACTTC,CASGPGLAGTSQYF
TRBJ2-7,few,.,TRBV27,TGTGCCAGCAGTTTACGTCCCAGCTACGAGCAGTACTTC,CASSLRPSYEQYF
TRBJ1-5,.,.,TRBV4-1,TGCGCCAGCAGCCAGGACAGCTTGGGGAATCAGCCCCAGCATTTT,CASSQDSLGNQPQHF
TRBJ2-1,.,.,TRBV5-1,TGCGCCAGCAGCTCCAATTCCAATGAGCAGTTCTTC,CASSSNSNEQFF
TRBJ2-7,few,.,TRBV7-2,TGTGCCAGCAGCTTAGCGCACGGCTCCTACGAGCAGTACTTC,CASSLAHGSYEQYF
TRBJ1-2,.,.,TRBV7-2,TGTGCCAGCAGCCCCCAGGAGGGCCCTTACACCTTC,CASSPQEGPYTF
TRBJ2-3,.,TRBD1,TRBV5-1,TGCGCCAGCAGCCCGCGGACAGGAGGCACAGATACGCAGTATTTT,CASSPRTGGTDTQYF
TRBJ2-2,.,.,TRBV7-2,TGTGCCAGCAGCTTAGCCACCGGGGAGCTGTTTTTT,CASSLATGELFF
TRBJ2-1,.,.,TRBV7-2,TGTGCCAGCAGCTTAGCGACCAGTCAGGTCTACAATGAGCAGTTCTTC,CASSLATSQVYNEQFF
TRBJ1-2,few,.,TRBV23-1,TGCGCCAGCAGTCAATCTGAAAAAACAGGTGCCTATGGCTACACCTTC,CASSQSEKTGAYGYTF
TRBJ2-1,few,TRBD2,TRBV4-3,TGCGCCAGCAGCCAAGAGGCGGTCCAGCGGGGGGCAAACTACAATGAGCAGTTCTTC,CASSQEAVQRGANYNEQFF
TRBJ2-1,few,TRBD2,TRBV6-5,TGTGCCAGCGGCCCGTTAGCGGGGATAGGAAATGAGCAGTTCTTC,CASGPLAGIGNEQFF
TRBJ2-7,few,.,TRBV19,TGTGCCAGTAGTATGGGAATATCCTACGAGCAGTACTTC,CASSMGISYEQYF
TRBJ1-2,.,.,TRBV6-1,TGTGCCAGCAGTGTAGCGGAATATGGCTACACCTTC,CASSVAEYGYTF
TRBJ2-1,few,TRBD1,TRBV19,TGTGCCAGTAGTTCTACGGGACAGTCTACGAATGAGCAGTTCTTC,CASSSTGQSTNEQFF
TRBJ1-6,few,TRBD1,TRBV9,TGTGCCAGCAGCGAACGACAGGGCACCTACTATAATTCACCCCTCCACTTT,CASSERQGTYYNSPLHF
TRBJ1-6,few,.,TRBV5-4,TGTGCCAGCAGCTTGGAAACAGCTAATTCACCCCTCCACTTT,CASSLETANSPLHF
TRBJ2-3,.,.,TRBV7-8,TGTGCCAGCAGCTTCAAGGGCACAGATACGCAGTATTTT,CASSFKGTDTQYF
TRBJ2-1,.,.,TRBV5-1,TGCGCCAGCAGTTTTGGGGGTAATGAGCAGTTCTTC,CASSFGGNEQFF
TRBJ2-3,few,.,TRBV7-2,TGTGCCAGCAGCTTAGGAAGGTTGGGCACAGATACGCAGTATTTT,CASSLGRLGTDTQYF
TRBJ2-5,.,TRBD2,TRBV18,TGTGCCAGCTCACTGGGGACTAGCGGGGACCTACAAGAGACCCAGTACTTC,CASSLGTSGDLQETQYF
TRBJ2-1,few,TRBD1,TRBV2,TGTGCCAGCAGTGAAGCACAGGGGGCGAAGTTCTTC,CASSEAQGAKFF
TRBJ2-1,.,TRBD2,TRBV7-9,TGTGCCAGCAGCTTAAGGCGGGGGTCTGCCGGTGAGCAGTTCTTC,CASSLRRGSAGEQFF
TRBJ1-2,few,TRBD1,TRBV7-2,TGTGCCAGCAGCTCCGGGTGGGACAGGGGGCTTGGGTATGGCTACACCTTC,CASSSGWDRGLGYGYTF
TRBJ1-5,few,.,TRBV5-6,TGTGCCAGCAGCTTGGCCTCTGGGACCGACAATCAGCCCCAGCATTTT,CASSLASGTDNQPQHF
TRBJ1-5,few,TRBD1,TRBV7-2,TGTGCCAGCAGCAACGGACAGGGTGGCCTCAATCAGCCCCAGCATTTT,CASSNGQGGLNQPQHF
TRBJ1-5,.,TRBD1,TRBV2,TGTGCCAGCAGGACAGGGGATAGCAATCAGCCCCAGCATTTT,CASRTGDSNQPQHF